In this sample, the clone carrying this T cell receptor (beta chain) turned up a few times. This specimen belongs to a study of CD8+ T cells in alopecia areata. Sequencing relied on a cDNA template that was reverse transcribed from extracted RNA. Assay: immunoSEQ multiplex PCR; the TCRdb copy retains only in-frame clones and omits some. The sample shows 150,000 or so clones, about 67% of them seen only once. Starting from PBMCs, sorting isolated CD4+ and CD8+ T cells. The clonotype was recovered from a human donor with alopecia areata. The material was CD8+ T cells sorted from blood, obtained at week 0.

CDR3 sequence reads: CSVEQAYEQYF. The CDR3 nucleotides are TGCAGCGTTGAACAGGCCTACGAGCAGTACTTC. The chain has TRBV29-1 and TRBJ2-7; D not certain. This CDR3 is built from 11 residues. V lost 2 bases, J lost 2 bases, and 4 bases lay in between. Germline CDR1 reads SQVTM; CDR2 reads ANQGSEA.